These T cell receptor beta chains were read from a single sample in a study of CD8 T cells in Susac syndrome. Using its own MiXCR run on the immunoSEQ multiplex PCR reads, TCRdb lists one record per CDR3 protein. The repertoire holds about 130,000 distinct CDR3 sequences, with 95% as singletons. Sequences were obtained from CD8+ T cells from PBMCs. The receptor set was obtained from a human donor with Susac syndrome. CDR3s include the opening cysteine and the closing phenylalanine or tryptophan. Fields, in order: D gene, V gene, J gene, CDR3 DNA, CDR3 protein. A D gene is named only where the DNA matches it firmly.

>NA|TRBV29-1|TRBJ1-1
TGCAGCGTCCCTGGTTATTCGGGCACTGAAGCTTTCTTT
CSVPGYSGTEAFF
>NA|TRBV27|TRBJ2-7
TGTGCCAGCAGTTTAATTGGGGCATATGAGCAGTACTTC
CASSLIGAYEQYF
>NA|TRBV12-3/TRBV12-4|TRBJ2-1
TGTGCCAGCAGTCTCGGGGGGCCGCCTTACAATGAGCAGTTCTTC
CASSLGGPPYNEQFF
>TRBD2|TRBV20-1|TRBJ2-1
TGCAGTGGGATGTGGCGGGAGGGCCAACCCTACAATGAGCAGTTCTTC
CSGMWREGQPYNEQFF
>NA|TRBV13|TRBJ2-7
TGTGCCAGCAAAATCCAGGGAGGCGAGCAGTACTTC
CASKIQGGEQYF
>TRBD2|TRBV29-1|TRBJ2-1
TGCAGCGTCGATGGGACTAGCGGGAGGGCCCCGGGTGAGCAGTTCTTC
CSVDGTSGRAPGEQFF
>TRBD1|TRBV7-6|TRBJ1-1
TGTGCCAGCAGCTTAAGCGGCAGGGGGCTCACTGAAGCTTTCTTT
CASSLSGRGLTEAFF
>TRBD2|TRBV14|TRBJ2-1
TGTGCCAGCAGCCTCGCTAGCGGGAGAACCTACAATGAGCAGTTCTTC
CASSLASGRTYNEQFF
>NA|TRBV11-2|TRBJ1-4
TGTGCCAGCAGCGCAAGACAGAGACATGAAAAACTGTTTTTT
CASSARQRHEKLFF
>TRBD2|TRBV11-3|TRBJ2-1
TGTGCCAGCAGCGCCTTGGGGGGGAAATTCACAAATGAGCAGTTCTTC
CASSALGGKFTNEQFF